Given below is one T cell receptor beta chain in context. The antigen is undetermined. The data are from a study of cytomegalovirus exposure and HLA in healthy donors. Regarding the study as a whole: The study listed roughly 160 cytomegalovirus-associated TCR beta chains. A later analysis reportedly found fewer N-insertions in an Asian-associated ancestry cluster than the roughly 670-donor mean. In a later analysis, TCR association rates varied by HLA locus: DRB1 most, HLA-C fewest.

V was pared by 3 bases and J by 1 base, with 10 bases between. The CDR3 is 15 amino acids. Germline V gives CDR1 SGHKS, CDR2 YYEKEE (reference sequence). The CMV serostatus of this donor was not recorded. It was with 60 Vbeta and 13 Jbeta primers that the PCR ran. Using immunoSEQ multiplex PCR, the repertoire was profiled, and TCRdb retains in-frame clones only, with some absent. The sample shows some 98,000 clones, 65% to 80% of them seen only once. The sequencing sample was made of PBMCs. V and J are TRBV5-5 and TRBJ2-2; D possibly corresponds to TRBD1 (6 bases). The receptor was derived from a human donor in good health. CDR3 nucleotides: TGTGCCAGCAGCTACGGGACACTGAACACCGGGGAGCTGTTTTTT. Protein: CASSYGTLNTGELFF.